One and the same sample provided the 13 T cell receptor beta chains below, sequenced in a study of blood T cell repertoires in COVID-19 (TCRdb year 2020). The method behind the library was the immunoSEQ multiplex PCR assay. What TCRdb holds here is the immuneACCESS table cut down to in-frame rearrangements. Part of the clones is not present; checked against another copy, under half of the missing clones reflect an unresolved V gene, and the others are unexplained. For this sample there are 190,000 or so clones; nearly 90% appear just once. The top ten hold around 0.63% of the sample. Material: peripheral blood. These receptors all come from a man over 45 with acute or convalescent COVID-19.

This clone was detected only a few times. V gene TRBV5-4 combines with J gene TRBJ1-1; D is perhaps TRBD1 (5 bases). CDR3 length: 13 residues. Germline assignment: CDR1 SGHNT and CDR2 YYREEE (reference sequence). The V end lost 2 bases, the J end lost 7 bases, and 12 bases lay between the germline ends. For the CDR3, the DNA is TGTGCCAGCAGCTTTTCGGGGGACGGTGAAGCTTTCTTT. Amino acids: CASSFSGDGEAFF.

This chain links TRBV5-4 with TRBJ2-1, with 10 bases lining up with TRBD2. From germline, CDR1 is SGHNT and CDR2 YYREEE (reference sequence). This CDR3 comprises 15 residues. J was trimmed by 5 bases and V by 0 bases; bases with no gene match: 2. The CDR3 DNA reads as TGTGCCAGCAGCTTGGGTAGCGGGAGGAACAATGAGCAGTTCTTC. Encoded protein: CASSLGSGRNNEQFF.

The rearrangement joins TRBV7-2 to TRBJ1-6; TRBD1 is a possible D gene (5 bases). Between the trimmed V and J ends, which lost 0 bases and 10 bases, there was a span of 19 bases. CDR1 is SGHTA, CDR2 FQGNSA, per germline. This CDR3 is 17 amino acids long. CDR3 loop: CASSLASGSGGGSPLHF. CDR3 DNA: TGTGCCAGCAGCTTAGCCAGTGGTAGTGGCGGGGGGTCACCCCTCCACTTT.

As DNA, the CDR3 is TGTGCCAGCAGCCAAGATCGACGGGGGGGAACCGGGGAGCTGTTTTTT. Translation: CASSQDRRGGTGELFF. The rearrangement uses TRBV3-1 (or the pseudogene TRBV3-2) and TRBJ2-2; 8 bases are shared with TRBD2. The CDR3 extends over 16 amino acids. V shed 0 bases and J 5 bases; nucleotides not matched to a gene: 5. CDR1 is LGHDT and CDR2 is YNNKEL in the germline V gene (reference sequence).

The J gene is TRBJ2-4, the V gene TRBV4-3, with TRBD2 matching over 10 bases. Trimming at V came to 0 bases and at J to 3 bases, leaving 8 bases not matched to a gene. This CDR3 comprises 18 residues. CDR1 LGHNA and CDR2 YSLEER come from the germline V gene. The DNA for the CDR3 is TGCGCCAGCAGCCAAGATCCGAGCGGGGGGGTCGACAAAAACATTCAGTACTTC. Residues: CASSQDPSGGVDKNIQYF.

A remark on this clone: An end of the junction differs from the germline gene, which may be a read error. This rearrangement joins TRBV7-7 to TRBJ1-3; a weak D match, TRBD1 (6 bases). CDR1 and CDR2 from the germline V gene are SSHAT and FNYEAQ (reference sequence). The CDR3 contains 16 residues. CDR3 DNA: TGTGCTAGCAGCTTGGACAGCCCAGGCTCTGGAAACACCATATATTTT. Residues: CASSLDSPGSGNTIYF. Full variable domain (outside the CDR3, taken from reference TRBV7-7 and TRBJ1-3): GAGVSQSPRYKVTKRGQDVTLRCDPISSHATLYWYQQALGQGPEFLTYFNYEAQPDKSGLPSDRFSAERPEGSISTLTIQRTEQRDSAMYRCASSLDSPGSGNTIYFGEGSWLTVV.

The table lists this clone with a few counts. The chain has TRBV10-1 and TRBJ2-7; no clear D. Trimming stripped 5 bases from V and 7 bases from J, with 15 bases between. Germline CDR1 reads WNHNN; CDR2 reads SYGVQD (reference sequence). The CDR3 totals 13 residues. The CDR3 spells CASSPEATREQYF. DNA for the CDR3: TGCGCCAGCAGTCCAGAGGCTACGAGGGAGCAGTACTTC.

V usage is TRBV5-6 and J usage is TRBJ2-7; the D gene is possibly TRBD1 (6 bases). The CDR3 extends over 14 amino acids. V lost 6 bases, J lost 1 base, and 14 bases lay in between. Germline CDR1 is SGHDT and CDR2 is YYEEEE. CDR3 sequence reads: CASTGHSISYEQYV. CDR3 nucleotides: TGTGCCAGCACGGGACACTCGATTTCCTACGAGCAGTACGTC.

The chain uses TRBV30 and TRBJ2-1; 10 bases match TRBD2. J gave up 1 base and V 8 bases, and 8 bases lay outside the gene matches. The CDR3 has 15 residues. CDR1 is GTSNPN, CDR2 SVGIG, per germline (reference sequence). CDR3 bases: TGTGCCGCCCAAACTAGCGGGGATTCCTACAATGAGCAGTTCTTC. Translation: CAAQTSGDSYNEQFF.

The rearrangement links TRBV28 to TRBJ1-1, with D possibly matching TRBD1 (5 bases). Trimming removed 4 bases at V and 0 bases at J, with 12 bases between. Germline loops: CDR1 MDHEN, CDR2 SYDVKM. CDR3 length: 15 residues. In DNA, the CDR3 is TGTGCCAGCAGTTCCCCGACAGACATGAACACTGAAGCTTTCTTT. It yields the protein CASSSPTDMNTEAFF.

J is TRBJ1-2 and V is TRBV19, with D possibly matching TRBD1 (5 bases). The CDR3 loop spans 13 amino acids. V lost 7 bases, J lost 3 bases, and 12 bases lay in between. Germline-derived CDR1 and CDR2 are LNHDA and SQIVND (reference sequence). CDR3 loop: CASIRQGYYGYTF. In DNA, the CDR3 is TGTGCCAGTATACGGCAGGGATACTATGGCTACACCTTC.

This clone was recorded only once. The chain carries TRBV7-9 and TRBJ1-6, with 8 bases identical to TRBD1. Germline V gene sequence: CDR1 SEHNR, CDR2 FQNEAQ (reference sequence). This CDR3 region has 15 residues. V dropped 1 base and J dropped 7; count of bases not matched to a gene: 3. CDR3 amino acids: CASSLGTGSNSPLHF. CDR3 DNA: TGTGCCAGCAGCTTAGGGACAGGGTCGAATTCACCCCTCCACTTT.

This sequence joins TRBV6-1 and TRBJ1-5; possibly TRBD1 for D (5 bases). V lost 1 base, J lost 2 bases, and 12 bases lay in between. Per the germline V gene, CDR1 is MNHNS and CDR2 is SASEGT. There are 16 residues in the CDR3. The CDR3 sequence: CASSEGFGHGNQPQHF. The CDR3, as DNA: TGTGCCAGCAGTGAAGGGTTTGGACACGGCAATCAGCCCCAGCATTTT.